This TCR beta chain was identified in a study of neoadjuvant nivolumab and ipilimumab in lung cancer. This CDR3 is built from 14 residues. V was clipped by 2 bases and J by 4 bases, with 11 bases between them. Per germline, CDR1 WNHNN and CDR2 SYGVQD (reference sequence). To note about this clone: Its antigen is not identified.

Whole-study results and caveats: Only a small number of samples underwent TCR sequencing.

Method: immunoSEQ multiplex PCR; TCRdb's copy keeps in-frame clones and lacks some. Of tens of thousands of clones listed, 82% are singletons. This clonotype was sampled from an adult with non-small cell lung cancer. V usage is TRBV10-1 and J usage is TRBJ1-2; D unresolved. Here the sequenced sample was peripheral blood, taken before neoadjuvant nivolumab, alone or with ipilimumab. DNA of the CDR3: TGCGCCAGCAGTGAGGACCGACGAAGCTATGGCTACACCTTC. Its translation: CASSEDRRSYGYTF.